One sample yielded the 3 T cell receptor beta chains listed below, sequenced in a study of patients and donors after allogeneic stem cell transplantation. MiXCR, run by TCRdb on the RT-PCR reads, gives a single entry per CDR3 protein. The sample yields some 960,000 distinct CDR3 sequences, roughly 18% seen once. The sequenced sample was blood, either unsorted or a sorted T cell fraction (not recorded which). The receptors stem from a human donor who was either an allogeneic HSCT recipient or a stem cell or donor lymphocyte infusion donor (not recorded which). It is not recorded whose cells these are; they may come from a transplant donor.

This clonotype was counted a few times. The chain links TRBV12-3 or TRBV12-4 to TRBJ2-3; a possible D gene is TRBD1 (5 bases). The V end lost 6 bases, the J end lost 4 bases, and 14 bases lay between the germline ends. The CDR3 is 14 amino acids. DNA of the CDR3: TGTGCCAGCAGGGACAACCGGCAGGCAGATACGCAGTATTTT. Its protein is CASRDNRQADTQYF.

The chain couples TRBV9 to TRBJ2-7; 8 bases match TRBD1. CDR3 length: 15 amino acids. V lost 0 bases, J lost 2 bases, and 4 bases stayed unmatched. The germline gives CDR1 SGDLS, CDR2 YYNGEE. CDR3: CASSVEPGQAYEQYF. The CDR3, as DNA: TGTGCCAGCAGCGTAGAACCGGGACAGGCCTACGAGCAGTACTTC.

In this sample, this clonotype turned up many times. Mismatch with germline at one junction end may stem from a read error. The J gene is TRBJ2-7, the V gene TRBV9; D is uncertain. The CDR3 consists of 14 residues. Per germline, CDR1 SGDLS and CDR2 YYNGEE. For the CDR3, the DNA is TGCGCCAGCAGCGTGGGCTCCGTCTCCTACGAGCAGTACTTC. This gives the protein CASSVGSVSYEQYF.